Following are 26 T cell receptor beta chains from one sample sequenced in a study of blood T cell repertoires in COVID-19. Libraries were prepared by immunoSEQ multiplex PCR; TCRdb keeps only in-frame clonotypes and omits some of them. The sample includes more than 120,000 clones, 87% of them seen just once. Material for sequencing was peripheral blood. Receptors originate from a woman in her forties or fifties with acute or convalescent COVID-19.

The CDR3 spells CASSLQPGEGYTF. In DNA, the CDR3 is TGCGCCAGCAGCTTGCAGCCAGGGGAAGGCTACACCTTC. The chain uses TRBV5-1 and TRBJ1-2; the D gene is possibly TRBD1 (6 bases). Trimming shortened V by 1 base and J by 8 bases, and 12 bases separated the two germline ends. This CDR3 contains 13 residues. Germline values: CDR1 SGHRS, CDR2 YFSETQ.

Only one count was recorded for this clone. The gene calls are TRBV5-1 and TRBJ2-7; D possibly corresponds to TRBD2 (6 bases). The germline V and J ends were trimmed by 0 bases and 1 base, with 11 bases remaining between them. Germline CDR1 is SGHRS and CDR2 is YFSETQ. CDR3 size: 15 residues. The CDR3 is CASSLAPGSSYEQYF. The CDR3, as DNA: TGCGCCAGCAGCTTGGCCCCCGGGAGTTCCTACGAGCAGTACTTC.

The chain has TRBV2 and TRBJ2-3; D not resolved. Trimming shortened V by 4 bases and J by 6 bases, and 5 bases separated the two germline ends. The CDR3 is 11 residues long. Looked up from germline, CDR1 is SNHLY and CDR2 is FYNNEI. CDR3 amino acids: CASSVGDTQYF. CDR3 nucleotide sequence: TGTGCCAGCAGTGTCGGGGATACGCAGTATTTT. The whole variable domain, filled in from reference TRBV2 and TRBJ2-3, reads EPEVTQTPSHQVTQMGQEVILRCVPISNHLYFYWYRQILGQKVEFLVSFYNNEISEKSEIFDDQFSVERPDGSNFTLKIRSTKLEDSAMYFCASSVGDTQYFGPGTRLTVL.

The chain employs TRBV28 and TRBJ1-4, with no clear D. The V gene's germline CDR1 is MDHEN and CDR2 SYDVKM. V lost 4 bases and J lost 5, with 5 bases in between. The CDR3 contains 12 residues. CDR3: CASSSENEKLFF. CDR3 DNA sequence: TGTGCCAGCAGTTCCGAGAATGAAAAACTGTTTTTT.

This clone was recorded once. The chain carries TRBV18 and TRBJ2-7; 11 nucleotides align to TRBD2. This CDR3 is built from 14 residues. V was pared by 3 bases and J by 6 bases, with 4 bases of the junction left unmatched. The germline V gene encodes CDR1 KGHSH and CDR2 LQKENI. The CDR3 DNA is TGTGCCAGCTCACCTAGCGGGAGGGCCCGCGAGCAGTACTTC. This sequence encodes CASSPSGRAREQYF.

The rearrangement joins TRBV30 to TRBJ1-5, with unresolved D. Per germline, CDR1 GTSNPN and CDR2 SVGIG (reference sequence). V was trimmed by 0 bases and J by 1 base, leaving 4 bases between them. CDR3 length: 13 residues. This CDR3 is CAWSVSSNQPQHF. The CDR3 bases are TGTGCCTGGAGTGTAAGCAGCAATCAGCCCCAGCATTTT.

The chain employs TRBV12-2 and TRBJ1-5; the D call of TRBD1 is as the table states it, not checked on the DNA. TRBV12-2 corresponds to a pseudogene. CDR3 length: 15 amino acids. Here the CDR3 DNA reads TGTGCAAGTCCCGACAGTACAGCCGCTACAGGGCCCCAGCATTTT. Translated, it gives CASPDSTAATGPQHF.

This chain joins TRBV7-2 and TRBJ2-1, with 8 bases matching TRBD1. This CDR3 spans 14 amino acids. Germline CDR1 is SGHTA and CDR2 is FQGNSA. J gave up 7 bases and V 3 bases, and 5 bases lay outside the gene matches. Here the CDR3 reads CASSLPGGRNEQFF. For the CDR3, the DNA is TGTGCCAGCAGCTTGCCAGGGGGCAGAAATGAGCAGTTCTTC.

The CDR3 sequence is CASISGSAYEQYF. The CDR3 DNA reads as TGTGCCAGCATCAGCGGGAGTGCTTACGAGCAGTACTTC. The genes are TRBV2 and TRBJ2-7, with 8 bases lining up with TRBD2. The CDR3 consists of 13 residues. Trimming at V came to 7 bases and at J to 4 bases, leaving 6 bases not matched to a gene. CDR1 and CDR2 (germline): SNHLY, FYNNEI.

The chain carries TRBV28 and TRBJ1-5; D might be TRBD1 (5 bases). Per the germline V gene, CDR1 is MDHEN and CDR2 is SYDVKM. This CDR3 region has 16 residues. Trimming removed 4 bases at V and 0 bases at J, with 13 bases between. CDR3 region: CASSSPPTVSNQPQHF. CDR3 sequence (DNA): TGTGCCAGCAGTTCCCCGCCGACAGTTAGCAATCAGCCCCAGCATTTT.

This clone is a singleton in its sample. The rearrangement joins TRBV5-1 to TRBJ1-2; 9 nucleotides agree with TRBD1. There are 14 residues in the CDR3. CDR1 is SGHRS, CDR2 YFSETQ, per germline. The trim removed 4 bases at V and 2 bases at J, leaving 3 bases unmatched. CDR3 amino acids: CASSETGGNYGYTF. The CDR3 nucleotides read TGCGCCAGCAGCGAGACAGGGGGAAACTATGGCTACACCTTC.

The gene calls are TRBV7-6 and TRBJ2-3, with TRBD1 matching over 7 bases. CDR3 length: 15 residues. Trimming at V came to 4 bases and at J to 0 bases, leaving 4 bases not matched to a gene. Looked up from germline, CDR1 is SGHVS and CDR2 is FNYEAQ. CDR3 nucleotide sequence: TGTGCCAGCAGCTATCTACAGGGGAGCACAGATACGCAGTATTTT. Translation: CASSYLQGSTDTQYF.

The chain links TRBV29-1 to TRBJ2-2; TRBD2 agrees at 10 bases. Germline-derived CDR1 and CDR2 are SQVTM and ANQGSEA. The CDR3 spans 17 residues. The CDR3 DNA sequence: TGCAGGGATAGAACTAGCGGGGAAAACTCGAACACCGGGGAGCTGTTTTTT. Residues: CRDRTSGENSNTGELFF.

The genes are TRBV3-1 (or the pseudogene TRBV3-2) and TRBJ2-2, with 8 bases lining up with TRBD1. The ends lost 4 bases at V and 6 bases at J; junction bases unmatched: 10. The CDR3 sequence is 16 residues long. Germline V gene sequence: CDR1 LGHDT, CDR2 YNNKEL (reference sequence). The CDR3 DNA follows: TGTGCCAGCAGCCCTTGGGGACAGGTTGACGCCGGGGAGCTGTTTTTT. It translates to CASSPWGQVDAGELFF.

The chain recombines TRBV28 with TRBJ2-2; D gene unclear. V was cut by 7 bases and J by 1 base, with 10 bases left in between. Germline values: CDR1 MDHEN, CDR2 SYDVKM. The CDR3 sequence is 14 residues long. CDR3 residues: CASTEALNTGELFF. Written as DNA, the CDR3 is TGTGCCAGCACCGAGGCCCTGAACACCGGGGAGCTGTTTTTT.

The chain joins TRBV19 to TRBJ2-7; no firm D call. Between the trimmed V and J ends, which lost 7 bases and 3 bases, there was a span of 7 bases. In germline, CDR1 is LNHDA, CDR2 SQIVND (reference sequence). The CDR3 spans 11 residues. CDR3 nucleotides: TGTGCCAGTACAGGTGGCTACGAGCAGTACTTC. This gives the protein CASTGGYEQYF. Variable domain in full (rest from reference TRBV19 and TRBJ2-7): DGGITQSPKYLFRKEGQNVTLSCEQNLNHDAMYWYRQDPGQGLRLIYYSQIVNDFQKGDIAEGYSVSREKKESFPLTVTSAQKNPTAFYLCASTGGYEQYFGPGTRLTVT.

The genes are TRBV11-1 and TRBJ2-3; 7 bases map to TRBD2. The CDR3 has 16 residues. The trim removed 1 base at V and 0 bases at J, leaving 4 bases unmatched. Germline assignment: CDR1 SGHAT and CDR2 FQDESV (reference sequence). In DNA form, the CDR3 reads TGTGCCAGCAGCTTAGGGGGAGGGCCCAGCACAGATACGCAGTATTTT. Amino acid sequence: CASSLGGGPSTDTQYF. The whole variable domain, filled in from reference TRBV11-1 and TRBJ2-3, reads EAEVAQSPRYKITEKSQAVAFWCDPISGHATLYWYRQILGQGPELLVQFQDESVVDDSQLPKDRFSAERLKGVDSTLKIQPAELGDSAMYLCASSLGGGPSTDTQYFGPGTRLTVL.

The table lists this clone with a few counts. The chain has TRBV10-3 and TRBJ1-5, with a weak D call TRBD1 (6 bases). Germline V lookup: CDR1 ENHRY, CDR2 SYGVKD. V lost 11 bases and J 4 bases, leaving 12 bases between the germline ends. The CDR3 is 12 amino acids. CDR3 sequence: CAARDTNQPQHF. The DNA of the CDR3 is TGTGCCGCCCGGGACACTAATCAGCCCCAGCATTTT.

The chain couples TRBV19 to TRBJ2-7; TRBD2 matches at 8 bases. The J segment lost 4 bases and the V segment lost 3 bases, leaving 8 bases of the junction unmatched. Germline lookup yields CDR1 LNHDA and CDR2 SQIVND (reference sequence). The CDR3 runs 15 residues. The CDR3 nucleotides read TGTGCCAGTAGTATGGCCCTAGCGGGCCTTTACGAGCAGTACTTC. Its translation is CASSMALAGLYEQYF.

The chain couples TRBV19 to TRBJ1-1; TRBD1 might be the D (6 bases). CDR3 length: 14 residues. The germline V gene encodes CDR1 LNHDA and CDR2 SQIVND (reference sequence). Between the trimmed V and J ends, which lost 5 bases and 6 bases, there was a span of 16 bases. The CDR3 region is CASSALQGISEAFF. The DNA for the CDR3 is TGTGCCAGTAGTGCGCTACAGGGAATATCTGAAGCTTTCTTT.

This chain links TRBV7-3 with TRBJ2-2; TRBD2 agrees at 8 bases. The ends lost 5 bases at V and 5 bases at J; junction bases unmatched: 10. CDR3 length: 16 residues. The germline V gene has CDR1 SGHTA and CDR2 FQGTGA. CDR3 amino acids: CASSPRGGHLTGELFF. Here the CDR3 DNA reads TGTGCCAGCAGCCCCCGGGGGGGACACTTAACCGGGGAGCTGTTTTTT.

The chain couples TRBV6-5 to TRBJ2-7, with 9 bases that match TRBD2. The CDR3 sequence is 14 residues long. V dropped 8 bases and J dropped 2; count of bases not matched to a gene: 7. CDR1 is MNHEY, CDR2 SVGAGI, per germline. The DNA of the CDR3 is TGTGCCAGCGGAATCGTAGCGGGAGCCTACGAGCAGTACTTC. This codes for CASGIVAGAYEQYF.

In this sample, this clone turned up once. The CDR3 nucleotides are TGTGCCAGCAGCTTAGATGAGGGAACCGAGCAGTACTTC. Protein sequence: CASSLDEGTEQYF. The chain is built from TRBV11-3 and TRBJ2-7, with D possibly TRBD2 on 5 matching bases. The CDR3 is 13 residues long. In germline, CDR1 is SGHNT, CDR2 YENEEA. The V and J ends lost 0 bases and 6 bases respectively, with 9 bases between them.

This clone was seen a single time. The chain combines TRBV19 with TRBJ1-5, with 8 bases that match TRBD1. Germline assignment: CDR1 LNHDA and CDR2 SQIVND (reference sequence). CDR3 length equals 14 residues. V trimming: 7 bases; J trimming: 2 bases; junction bases outside the gene matches: 4. The CDR3, as DNA: TGTGCCAGTACGAGGGGACAGGGCAATCAGCCCCAGCATTTT. The encoded protein is CASTRGQGNQPQHF.

The chain couples TRBV30 to TRBJ1-1, with D possibly TRBD1 on 5 matching bases. The CDR3 is 10 amino acids. Per germline, CDR1 GTSNPN and CDR2 SVGIG (reference sequence). Between the trimmed V and J ends, which lost 8 bases and 2 bases, there was a span of 6 bases. CDR3 bases: TGTGCCGGGGCCAACACTGAAGCTTTCTTT. Translation gives CAGANTEAFF.

The gene calls are TRBV6-4 and TRBJ1-2, with D possibly being TRBD1 (5 bases). CDR1 MRHNA and CDR2 SNTAGT come from the germline V gene. The CDR3 loop spans 16 amino acids. V was pared by 0 bases and J by 6 bases, with 17 bases between. The DNA of the CDR3 is TGTGCCAGCAGTGACTCGTTCTGGGGTGGGGCCAATGGCTACACCTTC. Encoded protein: CASSDSFWGGANGYTF.